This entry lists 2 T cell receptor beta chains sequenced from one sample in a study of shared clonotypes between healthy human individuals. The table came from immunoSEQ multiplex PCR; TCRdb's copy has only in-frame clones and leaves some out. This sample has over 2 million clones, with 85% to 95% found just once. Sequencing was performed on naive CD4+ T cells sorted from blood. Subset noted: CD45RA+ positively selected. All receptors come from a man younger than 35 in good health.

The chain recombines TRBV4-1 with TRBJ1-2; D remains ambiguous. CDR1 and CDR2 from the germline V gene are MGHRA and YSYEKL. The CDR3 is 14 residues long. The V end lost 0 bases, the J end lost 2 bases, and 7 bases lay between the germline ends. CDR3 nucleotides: TGCGCCAGCAGCCAAGACCCCAGGAACTATGGCTACACCTTC. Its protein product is CASSQDPRNYGYTF.

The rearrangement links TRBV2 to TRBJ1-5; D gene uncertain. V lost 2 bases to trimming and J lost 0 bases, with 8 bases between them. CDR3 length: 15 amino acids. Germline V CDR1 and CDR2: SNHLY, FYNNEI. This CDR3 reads CASSELDYSNQPQHF. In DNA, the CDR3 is TGTGCCAGCAGTGAATTAGATTATAGCAATCAGCCCCAGCATTTT.